A single sample gave rise to the 7 T cell receptor beta chains below, sequenced in a study of T cells in Graves' hyperthyroidism and ophthalmopathy. Amplified TCR beta CDR3 regions came from RNA transcripts. Using the HTBI primer set, a first-round RT-PCR was run on the TCR CDR3. TCRdb redid the calling of the multiplex PCR reads with MiXCR, one entry per CDR3 protein. Of around 530,000 distinct CDR3 sequences in the sample, 17% were seen once. Sample: blood. The receptors shown here come from a woman under 30 with Graves' ophthalmopathy.

This clonotype has a count of ten or more. The genes are TRBV28 and TRBJ2-7; D remains ambiguous. Trimming removed 7 bases from V and 5 bases from J, with 12 bases in between. The CDR3 runs 12 residues. Germline values: CDR1 MDHEN, CDR2 SYDVKM. CDR3 nucleotide sequence: TGTGCCAGCACCCAAGACCTAAACGAGCAGTACTTC. It is translated as CASTQDLNEQYF.

Here the CDR3 reads CASSPPALTQYF. CDR3 nucleotide sequence: TGTGCCAGCAGCCCCCCTGCCCTCACGCAGTATTTT. V usage is TRBV6-1 and J usage is TRBJ2-3; D not certain. The V gene's germline CDR1 is MNHNS and CDR2 SASEGT. Trimming cost V 6 bases and J 9 bases, with 13 bases left between them. The CDR3 spans 12 residues.

This clonotype occurred a few times. CDR3 DNA: TGCAGCTTGGGGACGCGAGGCAATCAGCCCCAGCATTTT. Its translation is CSLGTRGNQPQHF. The V and J genes are TRBV20-1 and TRBJ1-5; weak D call: TRBD1 (5 bases). CDR1 and CDR2 from the germline V gene are DFQATT and SNEGSKA (reference sequence). The CDR3 has 13 residues.

J is TRBJ2-1 and V is TRBV29-1; weak D call: TRBD2 (6 bases). The CDR3 runs to 12 residues. Germline-derived CDR1 and CDR2 are SQVTM and ANQGSEA. V dropped 6 bases and J dropped 8 bases, with 14 bases sitting between them. In DNA form, the CDR3 reads TGCAGCGTCGCTCGGGAGCCGGATGAGCAGTTCTTC. This sequence encodes CSVAREPDEQFF.

This clonotype was detected only a few times. The chain links TRBV29-1 to TRBJ1-5, with TRBD1 matching 11 bases. Germline assignment: CDR1 SQVTM and CDR2 ANQGSEA. CDR3 length: 15 residues. V shed 4 bases, J shed 4 bases, and the junction held 6 bases outside the gene matches. The CDR3 DNA reads TGCAGCGTTGTACTCGGGACAGGGGGGAATCAGCCCCAGCATTTT. This gives the protein CSVVLGTGGNQPQHF.

This clonotype was counted ten times or more. The V call is TRBV20-1, the J call TRBJ2-3; maybe TRBD2 (6 bases). CDR3 length: 11 amino acids. Germline CDR1 and CDR2: DFQATT and SNEGSKA (reference sequence). Trimming cost V 5 bases and J 5 bases, with 8 bases left between them. CDR3 in DNA: TGCAGTGCTGTCGGGGGAGATACGCAGTATTTT. Translation gives CSAVGGDTQYF.

Ten or more counts support this clonotype. J is TRBJ2-3 and V is TRBV5-6, with a tentative D call TRBD1 (5 bases). Trimming stripped 0 bases from V and 0 bases from J, with 11 bases between. In germline, CDR1 is SGHDT, CDR2 YYEEEE. The CDR3 runs to 16 residues. The CDR3 DNA reads as TGTGCCAGCAGCTTGGTGGGGCAGGGAAGCACAGATACGCAGTATTTT. It codes for CASSLVGQGSTDTQYF.